This entry features one TCR beta chain sequence. This clonotype was counted only a few times. Its antigen has not been determined. Nothing much larger sits one base from this clone, and base qualities are not available. The instrument was an Illumina HiSeq 1500. Using fastp at Q25 and MiXCR, TCRdb reprocessed the public reads and kept productive beta chains. For every CDR3 protein sequence, its rows merge into one entry that carries the most common genes and DNA. This sample gives 110,000 or so distinct CDR3 sequences in total; 30% of them show up just once. Together, the top ten hold 41% of the sample. According to the study, the label for this sample's treatment or condition signals: in vitro stimulation with specific CMV peptide epitopes to enrich CMV-specific T cells. The data stem from a study of T cell repertoires in cytomegalovirus infection (dated by TCRdb to between 2018 and 2021). For context, the study as a whole: Recently identified HLA-C-restricted CMV epitopes, whose presentation resists viral immunomodulation, were targeted by peptide stimulations together with well-studied HLA-B-restricted epitopes. Donor HLA type was relevant to the analysis, as public TCR beta signatures indicated carriage of CMV infection together with the matching HLA type.

Study-wide findings and limitations: In both this cohort and an independent cohort of 352 donors, the cumulative frequency of public TCR beta family members distinguished carriers of CMV infection plus the relevant HLA type. In the ex vivo response, HLA-C-restricted CMV-specific TCR beta clonotypes were dominant, and in two of eight donors the single most frequent clonotype came from this HLA-C-restricted group.

Spanning cysteine to phenylalanine, the CDR3 consists of 13 amino acids. CDR3 DNA is the only sequence kept; it has 39 bases, read in frame from the first base. Trimming removed 7 bases from V and 4 bases from J, leaving 13 bases between the germline ends. The clonotype was recovered from a human donor in good health (CMV status not recorded). Some clones in this sample may be carry-over from other donors' samples. The sample was CD8+ T cells from cultured PBMCs, taken from culture after CMV antigen stimulation. The chain is made from TRBV12-3 or TRBV12-4 and TRBJ1-2, with TRBD1 as a weak D call on 5 bases. The DNA is TGTGCCAGCACCAGAGGGGCCACCTATGGCTACACCTTC. Its protein reads: CASTRGATYGYTF.